This TCR beta chain was captured by sequencing in a study of control samples from healthy donors and cancer patients. This CDR3 has 17 residues. V lost 4 bases to trimming and J lost 5 bases, with 21 bases between them. Germline CDR1 SGHNT, CDR2 YENEEA. Clones were read by immunoSEQ multiplex PCR, and TCRdb kept only the in-frame ones, dropping some. This table holds around 55,000 clones, approximately 89% found once. The chain uses TRBV11-3 and TRBJ2-1; D is possibly TRBD1 or TRBD2 (7 bases each). Sequencing was carried out using PBMCs. This TCR was sampled from a middle-aged man with colorectal cancer. The CDR3 DNA follows: TGTGCCAGCAGCTATCGACAGGGAGGGGGGACCAACAATGAGCAGTTCTTC. It yields the protein CASSYRQGGGTNNEQFF.